The 9 T cell receptor beta chains reported below all come from one sample, sequenced in a study of T-cell memory formation after mild COVID-19. Via MiXCR, TCRdb re-called the 5' RACE reads, giving one row per CDR3 protein. The sample yields about 350,000 distinct CDR3 sequences, roughly 15% seen once. Sequencing used PBMCs or a T cell subset sorted from them (not recorded which). Receptors originate from a man aged 18 to 29 who had mild COVID-19 (a few samples of this study predate the infection). Cell type and time point are not known.

This chain connects TRBV20-1 to TRBJ2-7; D gene unclear. CDR1 and CDR2 (germline): DFQATT, SNEGSKA (reference sequence). Between the trimmed V and J ends, which lost 0 bases and 3 bases, there was a span of 3 bases. This CDR3 has 11 residues. The CDR3 loop reads CSARELYEQYF. DNA for the CDR3: TGCAGTGCTAGAGAGCTCTACGAGCAGTACTTC.

This chain uses TRBV5-1 with TRBJ2-2; 9 bases match TRBD1. From germline, CDR1 is SGHRS and CDR2 YFSETQ. Germline trimming cut 10 bases from V and 6 bases from J; bases unmatched to any gene: 13. The CDR3 consists of 15 residues. The chain's CDR3 is CACKQGAQVAGELFF. CDR3 coding DNA: TGCGCCTGTAAACAGGGGGCGCAGGTGGCCGGGGAGCTGTTTTTT. Using reference TRBV5-1 and TRBJ2-2 for the parts outside the CDR3, the full variable domain is KAGVTQTPRYLIKTRGQQVTLSCSPISGHRSVSWYQQTPGQGLQFLFEYFSETQRNKGNFPGRFSGRQFSNSRSEMNVSTLELGDSALYLCACKQGAQVAGELFFGEGSRLTVL.

There are many counts of this clonotype. The genes are TRBV5-1 and TRBJ2-6; unclear D gene. Germline-derived CDR1 and CDR2 are SGHRS and YFSETQ. This CDR3 is 15 amino acids long. Trimming pared 0 bases from V and 2 bases from J, leaving 6 bases between. The CDR3 loop is CASSLATAGANVLTF. The DNA for the CDR3 is TGCGCCAGCAGCTTGGCGACCGCTGGGGCCAACGTCCTGACTTTC.

There are a few counts of this clonotype. The V call is TRBV2, the J call TRBJ2-1, with D perhaps matching TRBD2 (5 bases). The CDR3 sequence is 12 residues long. V was pared by 7 bases and J by 9 bases, with 13 bases between. The V gene's germline CDR1 is SNHLY and CDR2 FYNNEI. The CDR3 protein is CASNDYRGEQFF. CDR3 coding DNA: TGTGCCAGCAACGACTACCGGGGTGAGCAGTTCTTC.

This clonotype has more than one count but fewer than ten. V gene TRBV4-1 combines with J gene TRBJ2-5; 12 bases are shared with TRBD2. The V gene's germline CDR1 is MGHRA and CDR2 YSYEKL. The CDR3 extends over 18 amino acids. With 2 bases clipped from V and 1 base from J, the junction kept 8 bases outside the gene matches. CDR3 bases: TGCGCCAGCAGCCAAAGGGATACTAGCGGGGGGCGCCAAGAGACCCAGTACTTC. This encodes CASSQRDTSGGRQETQYF.

This clonotype occurred a few times. This chain links TRBV7-3 with TRBJ2-2, with 9 bases matching TRBD2. Unmatched junction bases numbered 5, after V lost 5 bases and J lost 4 bases. Germline V CDR1 and CDR2: SGHTA, FQGTGA. This CDR3 region has 15 residues. CDR3 sequence (DNA): TGTGCCAGCAGCCCGAGCGGGGGGCCCACCGGGGAGCTGTTTTTT. Amino acids: CASSPSGGPTGELFF.

With regard to this clonotype: The junction does not match germline at one end; this may be a read error. The chain joins TRBV6-2 or TRBV6-3 to TRBJ2-7; 9 bases agree with TRBD1. The germline gives CDR1 MNHEY, CDR2 SVGEGT. The length of the CDR3 is 13 residues. The CDR3 DNA sequence: TGTGCCAGCAGTGAAATCGGGACAGGGCACGCAGTATTC. Translating gives CASSEIGTGHAVF.

The DNA of the CDR3 is TGCAGTGCTAGAGCGGGACCTAACTACGAGCAGTACTTC. Protein product: CSARAGPNYEQYF. The chain uses TRBV20-1 and TRBJ2-7, with D perhaps being TRBD1 or TRBD2 (5 bases each). CDR1 DFQATT and CDR2 SNEGSKA come from the germline V gene (reference sequence). The CDR3 runs to 13 residues. V was cut by 1 base and J by 3 bases, with 10 bases left in between.

This clonotype was counted at least ten times. This chain uses TRBV15 with TRBJ2-1; D gene ambiguous. Deletions cut 0 bases from V and 4 bases from J, with 10 bases between. Germline CDR1 is LNHNV and CDR2 is YYDKDF (reference sequence). This CDR3 has 15 amino acids. CDR3 protein: CATSRDKYGYNEQFF. DNA of the CDR3: TGTGCCACCAGCAGAGATAAGTACGGTTACAATGAGCAGTTCTTC.